The rows below give T cell receptor beta chains drawn from one sample of a study of T-cell reconstitution after alpha-beta-depleted transplantation in children. One entry per CDR3 protein, called by TCRdb with MiXCR from the PCR reads. The table lists a few hundred thousand distinct CDR3 sequences, over 25% of them singletons. The sample was PBMCs, taken before TCRalphabeta/CD19-depleted stem cell transplant. The origin of the receptors is a boy under two years old with Wiskott-Aldrich syndrome, due to receive a stem cell transplant. The CDR3 runs from the conserved cysteine through the conserved F or W. The order of the fields is D gene, clone size, V gene, J gene, CDR3 DNA, CDR3 protein. D genes are given only for firm matches. Size values are once, few and many counts, or a class for expanded clones, and some rows have none.

>TRBD2|.|TRBV6-1|TRBJ2-1
TGTGCCAGCAGTGAACCCACAGCGGGAGGAACGGGTGAGCAGTTCTTC
CASSEPTAGGTGEQFF
>TRBD2|.|TRBV5-1|TRBJ2-1
TGCGCCAGCAGCTTGAGATCGGCAGCCGGGACTAGCGGTTACAATGAGCAGTTCTTC
CASSLRSAAGTSGYNEQFF
>.|few|TRBV14|TRBJ2-1
TGTGCCAGCAGCCAAGAATTCGCGAATGAGCAGTTCTTC
CASSQEFANEQFF
>.|.|TRBV20-1|TRBJ2-7
TGCAGTGCTAGCAAGACACCGAACTCCTACGAGCAGTACTTC
CSASKTPNSYEQYF
>.|.|TRBV27|TRBJ1-1
TGTGCCAGCAGTCCGATACAGGGTAGGACTGAAGCTTTCTTT
CASSPIQGRTEAFF
>TRBD2|.|TRBV5-1|TRBJ2-3
TGCGCCAGCAGCTTGGCCCTAGCGGGAGGGGACACAGATACGCAGTATTTT
CASSLALAGGDTDTQYF
>.|few|TRBV29-1|TRBJ2-5
TGCAGCGAACTCGGGGGACAAGAGACCCAGTACTTC
CSELGGQETQYF
>TRBD1|.|TRBV5-1|TRBJ1-1
TGCGCCAGCAGTTGGACAGGTTTGAACACTGAAGCTTTCTTT
CASSWTGLNTEAFF
>TRBD2|few|TRBV5-1|TRBJ2-1
TGCGCCAGCAGTTGGGGACTAGCGGGAGGGCCGGATGAGCAGTTCTTC
CASSWGLAGGPDEQFF
>.|few|TRBV19|TRBJ1-4
TGTGCCAGTAGTTCCCGGGACGTTAATGAAAAACTGTTTTTT
CASSSRDVNEKLFF
>.|.|TRBV4-1|TRBJ2-5
TGCGCCAGCAGCCAAGTGGGGCGGGGTAAACAAGAGACCCAGTACTTC
CASSQVGRGKQETQYF
>.|.|TRBV20-1|TRBJ1-4
TGCAGTGCTAGAGATCGGTGGTTACTTGAAAAACTGTTTTTT
CSARDRWLLEKLFF
>TRBD1|.|TRBV6-1|TRBJ2-2
TGTGCCAGCAGGCCCCGGGCCAGGGGGATGTCCGGGGAGCTGTTTTTT
CASRPRARGMSGELFF
>.|.|TRBV12-3/TRBV12-4|TRBJ2-1
TGTGCCAGCAGGTTTAGCGATTACAATGAGCAGTTCTTC
CASRFSDYNEQFF
>.|.|TRBV5-1|TRBJ2-3
TGCGCCAGCAGCTTGGGCCCGTATAGAAGCACAGATACGCAGTATTTT
CASSLGPYRSTDTQYF
>TRBD2|many|TRBV6-2/TRBV6-3|TRBJ2-1
TGTGCCAGCAGTCCCTTACTGTGGCGGGAGGGCCGTAGCTCCTACAATGAGCAGTTCTTC
CASSPLLWREGRSSYNEQFF
>TRBD1|.|TRBV27|TRBJ2-5
TGTGCCAGCAGCCGGGGGGGACAGGGGCAAGGGACCCAGTACTTC
CASSRGGQGQGTQYF
>.|.|TRBV5-1|TRBJ2-5
TGCGCCAGCAGCTTGTCTCTAGCGGAGACCCAGTACTTC
CASSLSLAETQYF
>TRBD1|.|TRBV7-8|TRBJ1-1
TGTGCCAGCAGCCTCGGGACAGGAGTGGGGAACACTGAAGCTTTCTTT
CASSLGTGVGNTEAFF
>.|few|TRBV15|TRBJ2-7
TGTGCCACCAGCAGAGATCCACCGGACCCGCAGTACTTC
CATSRDPPDPQYF
>.|few|TRBV5-4|TRBJ2-7
TGTGCCAGCAGCTCCGGGACAAAGGCCTACGAGCAGTACTTC
CASSSGTKAYEQYF
>.|many|TRBV5-1|TRBJ1-1
TGTGCCAGCAGCTTGGGGGGTATGAACACTGAAGCTTTCTTT
CASSLGGMNTEAFF
>.|.|TRBV4-1|TRBJ2-1
TGCGCCAGCAGCCAAGACGAGGCTTTCTCCTACAATGAGCAGTTCTTC
CASSQDEAFSYNEQFF
>TRBD2|few|TRBV5-5|TRBJ2-3
TGTGCCAGCAGCTTGGGAGGGACTAGCGGGAGCCGCACAGATACGCAGTATTTT
CASSLGGTSGSRTDTQYF
>TRBD1|.|TRBV5-1|TRBJ2-1
TGCGCCAGCAGCTTGGACGGACAGGGGTGGGGTGAGCAGTTCTTC
CASSLDGQGWGEQFF
>.|few|TRBV6-1|TRBJ1-5
TGTGCCAGCAGTGATCTCCAGGGAAATCAGCCCCAGCATTTT
CASSDLQGNQPQHF
>.|few|TRBV6-2/TRBV6-3|TRBJ2-3
TGTGCCAGCAGTTACCTCGACAGGAGTAGCACAGATACGCAGTATTTT
CASSYLDRSSTDTQYF
>TRBD2|.|TRBV4-1|TRBJ2-1
TGCGCCAGCAGCCCGCCCGGGACTAGCGGGTCCAATGAGCAGTTCTTC
CASSPPGTSGSNEQFF
>TRBD1|few|TRBV29-1|TRBJ1-1
TGCAGCGTTGGGACAGGGAGCATGAACACTGAAGCTTTCTTT
CSVGTGSMNTEAFF
>TRBD2|.|TRBV12-3/TRBV12-4|TRBJ2-1
TGTGCCAGCAGTTTCACAGCGGGAGTCTTTGAGAGCTCCTACAATGAGCAGTTCTTC
CASSFTAGVFESSYNEQFF
>TRBD1|.|TRBV5-1|TRBJ2-7
TGCGCCAGCAGCTTGCGGGTGGGACAGGGGACTTACGAGCAGTACTTC
CASSLRVGQGTYEQYF
>.|many|TRBV5-1|TRBJ2-7
TGCGCCAGCAGCGAGGGACCGAGCTCCTACGAGCAGTACTTC
CASSEGPSSYEQYF
>TRBD1|.|TRBV12-3/TRBV12-4|TRBJ2-3
TGTGCCAGCGGCCGGACAGGGGGAGGTCCAGATACGCAGTATTTT
CASGRTGGGPDTQYF
>.|.|TRBV7-6|TRBJ1-2
TGTGCCAGCAGCCAAAAGCCGGCGTCCTATGGCTACACCTTC
CASSQKPASYGYTF
>TRBD2|.|TRBV3-1|TRBJ2-6
TGTGCCAGCAGCCCCCGGACTAGCGGGAGTTATTCTGGGGCCAACGTCCTGACTTTC
CASSPRTSGSYSGANVLTF
>.|.|TRBV27|TRBJ2-1
TGTGCCAGCAGTTTTATCAGGTACAATGAGCAGTTCTTC
CASSFIRYNEQFF
>.|few|TRBV5-5|TRBJ2-1
TGTGCCACCGCCGGGAGCTCTGCCTACAATGAGCAGTTCTTC
CATAGSSAYNEQFF
>.|.|TRBV10-1|TRBJ2-7
TGCGCCAGCAGTGAAGGGGACGAGCAGTACTTC
CASSEGDEQYF
>TRBD1|once|TRBV27|TRBJ1-4
TGTGCCAGCAGTTTCTTGCGGGACAGGGATGAAAAACTGTTTTTT
CASSFLRDRDEKLFF
>.|.|TRBV20-1|TRBJ1-5
TGCAGTGCTAGGATCAGGGGTCCTATGTCGCCCCAGCATTTT
CSARIRGPMSPQHF
>.|few|TRBV28|TRBJ2-1
TGTGCCAGCAGTATCGTTAGCGTATACTCCTACAATGAGCAGTTCTTC
CASSIVSVYSYNEQFF
>.|.|TRBV5-1|TRBJ1-2
TGCGCCAGCAGCTTTATGAGTACTAACTATGGCTACACCTTC
CASSFMSTNYGYTF
>.|many|TRBV10-2|TRBJ1-1
TGCGCCAGCAGTGCGGTCAACACTGAAGCTTTCTTT
CASSAVNTEAFF
>.|.|TRBV20-1|TRBJ2-1
TGCAGTGCTAGAGACCCCCGGGGAGACCATGAGCAGTTCTTC
CSARDPRGDHEQFF
>.|.|TRBV14|TRBJ1-2
TGTGCCAGCAGCCAAGAGCGGACAAACCCTTTTAACTATGGCTACACCTTC
CASSQERTNPFNYGYTF
>TRBD2|.|TRBV6-1|TRBJ2-7
TGTGCCAGCACCCTACTAGCGGGAGGCGAGCAGTACTTC
CASTLLAGGEQYF
>TRBD2|once|TRBV10-3|TRBJ2-1
TGTGCCACCACTAGCGGGAACTCAGCCCCCAATGAGCAGTTCTTC
CATTSGNSAPNEQFF
>TRBD2|.|TRBV3-1|TRBJ2-3
TGTGCCAGCAGCCAAGGTGAGGGAAGCGGGACGGATACGCAGTATTTT
CASSQGEGSGTDTQYF
>.|.|TRBV15|TRBJ2-5
TGTGCCACCAGCAGAGAGGGCAAAGAGACCCAGTACTTC
CATSREGKETQYF
>TRBD2|.|TRBV3-1|TRBJ2-7
TGTGCCAGCAGCCAAGTGGGACTAGCTAGCAACGAGCAGTACTTC
CASSQVGLASNEQYF
>.|.|TRBV5-1|TRBJ2-2
TGCGCCAGCAGCTCGGACGCCAGCACCGGGGAGCTGTTTTTT
CASSSDASTGELFF
>TRBD1|few|TRBV27|TRBJ1-2
TGTGCCAGCAGTATGACAGGGTGGGGCTACACCTTC
CASSMTGWGYTF
>TRBD2|few|TRBV4-1|TRBJ2-7
TGCGCCAGCAGCCAAGATCTACGGACTAGCGGGAGGGACGAGCAGTACTTC
CASSQDLRTSGRDEQYF
>TRBD1|few|TRBV18|TRBJ2-2
TGTGCCAGCTCACCCCGGACAGGGAAGACCGGGGAGCTGTTTTTT
CASSPRTGKTGELFF
>.|.|TRBV20-1|TRBJ2-1
TGCAGTGCTGGAAAACTACCTAGCGTTGGGTACAATGAGCAGTTCTTC
CSAGKLPSVGYNEQFF
>.|.|TRBV6-1|TRBJ1-1
TGTGCCAGCAGTCAGGACCGTAGAAGGAACACTGAAGCTTTCTTT
CASSQDRRRNTEAFF